The rows below give T cell receptor beta chains drawn from one sample of a study of Ad26.COV2.S vaccination and SARS-CoV-2 variants. TCRdb's table, derived via immunoSEQ multiplex PCR, lists solely in-frame clones and lacks some. The sample yields approximately 450,000 clones, around nine tenths seen once. The input for sequencing was peripheral blood, taken in a trial of Ad26.COV2.S vaccine versus placebo. The receptors come from a person between 18 and 60 years old who received the Ad26.COV2.S COVID-19 vaccine or a placebo. CDR3s include the opening cysteine and the closing phenylalanine or tryptophan. A D gene is named only where the DNA matches it firmly. Only part of the rows carry a size: once, few, many, or a class if the clone is expanded.

d_gene: -
j_gene: TRBJ1-3
abundance: -
v_gene: TRBV7-2
CDR3aa: CASSSRVSGAGNTIYF
CDR3nt: TGTGCCAGCAGCTCTAGGGTCTCGGGGGCTGGAAACACCATATATTTT

d_gene: -
j_gene: TRBJ2-3
abundance: -
v_gene: TRBV7-2
CDR3aa: CASSPYFGTQYF
CDR3nt: TGTGCCAGCAGCCCATATTTCGGTACGCAGTATTTT

d_gene: TRBD1
j_gene: TRBJ2-7
abundance: -
v_gene: TRBV2
CDR3aa: CASSDGTAPYEQYF
CDR3nt: TGTGCCAGCAGTGACGGGACAGCTCCCTACGAGCAGTACTTC

d_gene: -
j_gene: TRBJ1-1
abundance: -
v_gene: TRBV5-8
CDR3aa: CASSLGRITEAFF
CDR3nt: TGTGCCAGCAGCTTGGGGAGGATCACTGAAGCTTTCTTT

d_gene: -
j_gene: TRBJ1-1
abundance: once
v_gene: TRBV4-2
CDR3aa: CASSQDGGNTEAFF
CDR3nt: TGTGCCAGCAGCCAAGATGGGGGGAACACTGAAGCTTTCTTT

d_gene: -
j_gene: TRBJ2-5
abundance: -
v_gene: TRBV15
CDR3aa: CATSRGAETQYF
CDR3nt: TGTGCCACCAGCAGAGGGGCGGAGACCCAGTACTTC

d_gene: -
j_gene: TRBJ1-1
abundance: -
v_gene: TRBV5-1
CDR3aa: CASSFRPESTEAFF
CDR3nt: TGCGCCAGCAGCTTTCGGCCAGAGTCCACTGAAGCTTTCTTT

d_gene: TRBD1
j_gene: TRBJ2-4
abundance: -
v_gene: TRBV19
CDR3aa: CASSTTGTGINIQYF
CDR3nt: TGTGCCAGTAGTACGACCGGGACAGGGATAAACATTCAGTACTTC

d_gene: TRBD2
j_gene: TRBJ2-1
abundance: -
v_gene: TRBV4-1
CDR3aa: CASSHQMLGLAGASEQFF
CDR3nt: TGCGCCAGCAGCCATCAGATGCTGGGACTAGCGGGAGCTAGTGAGCAGTTCTTC

d_gene: -
j_gene: TRBJ1-5
abundance: -
v_gene: TRBV30
CDR3aa: CAWSVLRGPNQPQHF
CDR3nt: TGTGCCTGGAGTGTACTGCGAGGGCCAAATCAGCCCCAGCATTTT

d_gene: -
j_gene: TRBJ2-2
abundance: -
v_gene: TRBV18
CDR3aa: CASSPGQFTGELFF
CDR3nt: TGTGCCAGCTCACCAGGACAGTTTACCGGGGAGCTGTTTTTT

d_gene: -
j_gene: TRBJ2-6
abundance: -
v_gene: TRBV5-1
CDR3aa: CASSSLPGQLSGANVLTF
CDR3nt: TGCGCCAGCAGCTCGTTACCGGGACAACTCTCTGGGGCCAACGTCCTGACTTTC

d_gene: -
j_gene: TRBJ1-5
abundance: -
v_gene: TRBV18
CDR3aa: CASSPTGLRNQPQHF
CDR3nt: TGTGCCAGCTCACCTACAGGGTTAAGAAATCAGCCCCAGCATTTT

d_gene: TRBD2
j_gene: TRBJ2-3
abundance: -
v_gene: TRBV20-1
CDR3aa: CSASWGSGRTDTQYF
CDR3nt: TGCAGTGCTAGTTGGGGTAGCGGGAGGACAGATACGCAGTATTTT

d_gene: -
j_gene: TRBJ2-3
abundance: -
v_gene: TRBV27
CDR3aa: CASTTRAGFSTDTQYF
CDR3nt: TGTGCCAGCACCACCCGGGCGGGGTTTAGCACAGATACGCAGTATTTT

d_gene: -
j_gene: TRBJ2-5
abundance: -
v_gene: TRBV27
CDR3aa: CASRRGVEETQYF
CDR3nt: TGTGCCAGCAGAAGAGGTGTTGAAGAGACCCAGTACTTC

d_gene: TRBD1
j_gene: TRBJ1-5
abundance: -
v_gene: TRBV19
CDR3aa: CATRGQLSVFNQPQHF
CDR3nt: TGTGCCACCAGGGGACAGCTCTCCGTATTCAATCAGCCCCAGCATTTT

d_gene: TRBD1
j_gene: TRBJ2-7
abundance: -
v_gene: TRBV7-9
CDR3aa: CASSPRPGQEVYEQYF
CDR3nt: TGTGCCAGCAGCCCAAGACCGGGACAGGAGGTCTACGAGCAGTACTTC

d_gene: -
j_gene: TRBJ2-7
abundance: -
v_gene: TRBV7-2
CDR3aa: CASSLGGREIYEQYF
CDR3nt: TGTGCCAGCAGCTTAGGAGGGAGAGAGATCTACGAGCAGTACTTC

d_gene: TRBD2
j_gene: TRBJ2-1
abundance: -
v_gene: TRBV9
CDR3aa: CASSASPGGLAGFRRDEQFF
CDR3nt: TGTGCCAGCAGCGCCAGCCCTGGAGGACTAGCGGGTTTCCGCCGGGATGAGCAGTTCTTC

d_gene: -
j_gene: TRBJ2-7
abundance: many
v_gene: TRBV5-1
CDR3aa: CASSLYSASYEQYF
CDR3nt: TGCGCCAGCAGCTTGTATTCAGCCTCCTACGAGCAGTACTTC

d_gene: -
j_gene: TRBJ2-7
abundance: -
v_gene: TRBV10-3
CDR3aa: CAIGSEGGDGRQYF
CDR3nt: TGTGCCATCGGGTCGGAGGGGGGCGACGGACGGCAGTACTTC

d_gene: TRBD2
j_gene: TRBJ2-7
abundance: once
v_gene: TRBV7-9
CDR3aa: CASSLAGEAGAYEQYF
CDR3nt: TGTGCCAGCAGCTTAGCGGGGGAAGCGGGAGCCTACGAGCAGTACTTC

d_gene: -
j_gene: TRBJ2-1
abundance: -
v_gene: TRBV7-9
CDR3aa: CASNLWGERTYNEQFF
CDR3nt: TGTGCCAGCAACCTTTGGGGGGAGAGGACCTACAATGAGCAGTTCTTC

d_gene: -
j_gene: TRBJ2-2
abundance: once
v_gene: TRBV18
CDR3aa: CASSAQDRSSTGELFF
CDR3nt: TGTGCCAGCTCAGCTCAAGACAGGTCCTCCACCGGGGAGCTGTTTTTT

d_gene: TRBD2
j_gene: TRBJ2-5
abundance: once
v_gene: TRBV5-6
CDR3aa: CASSRLAGGVYQETQYF
CDR3nt: TGTGCCAGCAGCCGACTAGCGGGAGGGGTGTACCAAGAGACCCAGTACTTC

d_gene: TRBD2
j_gene: TRBJ2-1
abundance: -
v_gene: TRBV2
CDR3aa: CAGSGSNFGEQFF
CDR3nt: TGTGCCGGGAGCGGGAGTAATTTTGGTGAGCAGTTCTTC

d_gene: -
j_gene: TRBJ1-1
abundance: -
v_gene: TRBV27
CDR3aa: CASSIRENTEAFF
CDR3nt: TGTGCCAGCAGTATCAGGGAGAACACTGAAGCTTTCTTT

d_gene: -
j_gene: TRBJ2-1
abundance: -
v_gene: TRBV27
CDR3aa: CASSYTGGAYNEQFF
CDR3nt: TGTGCCAGCAGTTACACAGGGGGGGCTTACAATGAGCAGTTCTTC

d_gene: TRBD2
j_gene: TRBJ2-5
abundance: -
v_gene: TRBV3-1/TRBV3-2
CDR3aa: CASEQTGTSPVETQYF
CDR3nt: TGTGCCAGCGAACAAACGGGGACTAGCCCGGTAGAGACCCAGTACTTC

d_gene: -
j_gene: TRBJ2-6
abundance: -
v_gene: TRBV5-8
CDR3aa: CASSSAGASSGANVLTF
CDR3nt: TGTGCCAGCAGCTCCGCGGGGGCCTCCTCTGGGGCCAACGTCCTGACTTTC

d_gene: TRBD1
j_gene: TRBJ2-1
abundance: -
v_gene: TRBV7-6
CDR3aa: CASSPQEGQGANEQFF
CDR3nt: TGTGCCAGCAGCCCGCAAGAGGGACAGGGGGCTAATGAGCAGTTCTTC

d_gene: -
j_gene: TRBJ2-7
abundance: -
v_gene: TRBV4-3
CDR3aa: CASSQDQAGSYEQYF
CDR3nt: TGCGCCAGCAGCCAAGATCAGGCAGGATCCTACGAGCAGTACTTC

d_gene: TRBD1
j_gene: TRBJ2-2
abundance: -
v_gene: TRBV23-1
CDR3aa: CASSRFLTGTANTGELFF
CDR3nt: TGCGCCAGCAGCCGATTTTTAACCGGGACAGCGAACACCGGGGAGCTGTTTTTT

d_gene: -
j_gene: TRBJ2-7
abundance: -
v_gene: TRBV7-9
CDR3aa: CASSFGRGYEQYF
CDR3nt: TGTGCCAGCAGCTTCGGCAGGGGCTACGAGCAGTACTTC

d_gene: -
j_gene: TRBJ1-2
abundance: -
v_gene: TRBV7-9
CDR3aa: CASSGGPLLVADYGYTF
CDR3nt: TGTGCCAGCAGCGGGGGGCCTCTACTCGTCGCCGATTATGGCTACACCTTC

d_gene: -
j_gene: TRBJ1-2
abundance: -
v_gene: TRBV5-4
CDR3aa: CASSPFSGAPVGYTF
CDR3nt: TGTGCCAGCAGCCCATTTTCAGGGGCGCCCGTTGGCTACACCTTC

d_gene: TRBD1
j_gene: TRBJ1-4
abundance: once
v_gene: TRBV2
CDR3aa: CASSVQGGDEKLFF
CDR3nt: TGTGCCAGCAGTGTTCAAGGGGGCGACGAAAAACTGTTTTTT

d_gene: TRBD2
j_gene: TRBJ2-3
abundance: -
v_gene: TRBV7-3
CDR3aa: CASSLVGGGPTDTQYF
CDR3nt: TGTGCCAGCAGCTTAGTGGGGGGAGGGCCCACAGATACGCAGTATTTT

d_gene: TRBD1
j_gene: TRBJ1-5
abundance: -
v_gene: TRBV7-9
CDR3aa: CASSPGQGIQPQHF
CDR3nt: TGTGCCAGCAGCCCGGGACAGGGGATCCAGCCCCAGCATTTT

d_gene: -
j_gene: TRBJ1-3
abundance: -
v_gene: TRBV28
CDR3aa: CASTKTGGSGNTIYF
CDR3nt: TGTGCCAGCACCAAAACGGGGGGCAGTGGAAACACCATATATTTT

d_gene: -
j_gene: TRBJ1-2
abundance: -
v_gene: TRBV6-1
CDR3aa: CASSEDSHYGYTF
CDR3nt: TGTGCCAGCAGTGAGGACAGTCACTATGGCTACACCTTC

d_gene: -
j_gene: TRBJ2-1
abundance: few
v_gene: TRBV28
CDR3aa: CASSPRAGHSYNEQFF
CDR3nt: TGTGCCAGCAGCCCCCGCGCGGGCCACTCCTACAATGAGCAGTTCTTC

d_gene: -
j_gene: TRBJ2-1
abundance: -
v_gene: TRBV5-6
CDR3aa: CASGLAFPYYNEQFF
CDR3nt: TGTGCCAGCGGCTTAGCTTTCCCGTATTACAATGAGCAGTTCTTC

d_gene: -
j_gene: TRBJ1-2
abundance: -
v_gene: TRBV19
CDR3aa: CASSGSYGYTF
CDR3nt: TGTGCCAGTAGCGGAAGCTATGGCTACACCTTC

d_gene: -
j_gene: TRBJ2-3
abundance: -
v_gene: TRBV2
CDR3aa: CASSGAVTSLADTQYF
CDR3nt: TGTGCCAGCAGTGGGGCCGTTACCTCTTTGGCCGATACGCAGTATTTT

d_gene: -
j_gene: TRBJ1-6
abundance: -
v_gene: TRBV5-1
CDR3aa: CASSLPAVNSPLHF
CDR3nt: TGCGCCAGCAGCTTACCGGCGGTTAATTCACCCCTCCACTTT

d_gene: -
j_gene: TRBJ1-3
abundance: -
v_gene: TRBV2
CDR3aa: CASRRESNSGNTIYF
CDR3nt: TGTGCCAGCAGGAGGGAGTCAAACTCTGGAAACACCATATATTTT

d_gene: -
j_gene: TRBJ1-4
abundance: -
v_gene: TRBV4-1
CDR3aa: CASSPSGGSLYDEKLFF
CDR3nt: TGCGCCAGCAGCCCGTCGGGGGGGTCCCTATACGATGAAAAACTGTTTTTT

d_gene: -
j_gene: TRBJ2-2
abundance: -
v_gene: TRBV4-3
CDR3aa: CASSQSYRDLHPLRNTGELFF
CDR3nt: TGCGCCAGCAGCCAGTCTTACCGGGACTTGCACCCCCTCCGGAACACCGGGGAGCTGTTTTTT

d_gene: TRBD1
j_gene: TRBJ2-7
abundance: -
v_gene: TRBV10-3
CDR3aa: CATTGTGDGEQYF
CDR3nt: TGTGCCACCACCGGGACAGGGGACGGCGAGCAGTACTTC

d_gene: -
j_gene: TRBJ1-1
abundance: once
v_gene: TRBV6-5
CDR3aa: CASSPAGREAFF
CDR3nt: TGTGCCAGCAGTCCCGCAGGGAGGGAAGCTTTCTTT

d_gene: -
j_gene: TRBJ2-7
abundance: -
v_gene: TRBV9
CDR3aa: CASSEGGYTYEQYF
CDR3nt: TGTGCCAGCAGCGAGGGGGGCTATACCTACGAGCAGTACTTC

d_gene: TRBD1
j_gene: TRBJ1-1
abundance: -
v_gene: TRBV14
CDR3aa: CASSQDRPLNTEAFF
CDR3nt: TGTGCCAGCAGTCAGGACAGGCCCTTGAACACTGAAGCTTTCTTT

d_gene: -
j_gene: TRBJ2-2
abundance: -
v_gene: TRBV10-1
CDR3aa: CASSEPRGKGNTGELFF
CDR3nt: TGCGCCAGCAGTGAGCCGAGGGGAAAGGGGAACACCGGGGAGCTGTTTTTT

d_gene: -
j_gene: TRBJ1-1
abundance: -
v_gene: TRBV10-3
CDR3aa: CAISDQKIMNTEAFF
CDR3nt: TGTGCCATCAGCGATCAAAAAATAATGAACACTGAAGCTTTCTTT

d_gene: -
j_gene: TRBJ1-1
abundance: -
v_gene: TRBV6-5
CDR3aa: CASSYSGPYTEAFF
CDR3nt: TGTGCCAGCAGTTACTCTGGGCCGTACACTGAAGCTTTCTTT

d_gene: -
j_gene: TRBJ2-7
abundance: -
v_gene: TRBV28
CDR3aa: CASSLNVPYEQYF
CDR3nt: TGTGCCAGCAGTTTGAATGTACCCTACGAGCAGTACTTC

d_gene: -
j_gene: TRBJ2-7
abundance: once
v_gene: TRBV27
CDR3aa: CASSPRLTAMLDEQYF
CDR3nt: TGTGCCAGCAGTCCCCGGTTGACAGCCATGCTCGACGAGCAGTACTTC